One and the same sample provided the 2 T cell receptor beta chains below, sequenced in a study of cytomegalovirus exposure and HLA in healthy donors. The PCR used 60 Vbeta and 13 Jbeta primers. TCRdb keeps only in-frame clones here, not all; method: immunoSEQ multiplex PCR. The sample has approximately 130,000 clones; roughly 79% are singletons. The sample taken for sequencing was PBMCs. The receptors derive from a woman aged 40 to 50 in good health and CMV-seronegative.

V usage is TRBV5-1 and J usage is TRBJ2-2, with 11 bases fitting TRBD1. Germline values: CDR1 SGHRS, CDR2 YFSETQ. The V gene end was trimmed by 4 bases and the J gene end by 3 bases; junction bases not matched to a gene: 5. CDR3 length: 16 amino acids. The CDR3 loop is CASSTGTGGDTGELFF. DNA for the CDR3: TGCGCCAGCAGCACGGGGACAGGGGGAGACACCGGGGAGCTGTTTTTT. The complete variable domain, with remaining parts taken from reference TRBV5-1 and TRBJ2-2, reads KAGVTQTPRYLIKTRGQQVTLSCSPISGHRSVSWYQQTPGQGLQFLFEYFSETQRNKGNFPGRFSGRQFSNSRSEMNVSTLELGDSALYLCASSTGTGGDTGELFFGEGSRLTVL.

The chain uses TRBV2 and TRBJ2-1; possibly TRBD1 for D (6 bases). Trimming removed 3 bases from V and 5 bases from J, with 14 bases in between. This CDR3 region has 15 residues. CDR1 is SNHLY, CDR2 FYNNEI, per germline. The CDR3 reads CASSDIRGDHNEQFF. CDR3 DNA sequence: TGTGCCAGCAGTGATATCAGGGGTGATCACAATGAGCAGTTCTTC. Full variable domain (outside the CDR3, taken from reference TRBV2 and TRBJ2-1): EPEVTQTPSHQVTQMGQEVILRCVPISNHLYFYWYRQILGQKVEFLVSFYNNEISEKSEIFDDQFSVERPDGSNFTLKIRSTKLEDSAMYFCASSDIRGDHNEQFFGPGTRLTVL.